This T cell receptor beta chain was found in a study of human versus mouse CDR3 diversity and MHC coevolution. Study background: Between about 0.6 x 10^7 and 1.6 x 10^7 valid reads came from each sample. Whole-study results and caveats: Clonal inequality was lowest in most of the three human donors.

The CDR3 is made up of 15 amino acids. The germline V gene has CDR1 SGHNT and CDR2 YYREEE (reference sequence). J lost 5 bases, V lost 2 bases, and 5 bases had no gene match. Comments on this clone: Its antigen is not known.

Sequencing used immunoSEQ multiplex PCR; TCRdb keeps in-frame clones, though not all of them. This table holds 75,000 to 90,000 clones, roughly 93% found once. This TCR came from a person aged 25 to 75 in good health. Sequencing was performed on naive CD4+ T cells from blood. Specified subset: CD45RO-negative CD62L-positive naive CD4 T cells. This chain connects TRBV5-4 to TRBJ2-5; TRBD2 agrees at 11 bases. CDR3 in amino acids: CASSLLAGGRETQYF. The DNA for the CDR3 is TGTGCCAGCAGCTTATTAGCGGGGGGGCGGGAGACCCAGTACTTC. The complete variable domain, with remaining parts taken from reference TRBV5-4 and TRBJ2-5, reads ETGVTQSPTHLIKTRGQQVTLRCSSQSGHNTVSWYQQALGQGPQFIFQYYREEENGRGNFPPRFSGLQFPNYSSELNVNALELDDSALYLCASSLLAGGRETQYFGPGTRLLVL.